This TCR beta chain emerged from a study of T-cell reconstitution after alpha-beta-depleted transplantation in children. The CDR3 runs 15 residues. Trimming took 2 bases from V and 1 from J, leaving 9 bases between them. Unique molecular identifiers were incorporated into the prepared TCRbeta library. A single record per CDR3 protein comes from TCRdb applying MiXCR to the PCR reads. The data contain 400,000 to 500,000 distinct CDR3 sequences, about a tenth of them singletons. This clonotype has more than one count but fewer than ten. The specimen was PBMCs from the stem cell graft donor, collected from the stem cell graft. The clonotype comes from a human donor who donated a stem cell graft to a child with acute myeloid leukemia. This chain connects TRBV12-3 or TRBV12-4 to TRBJ2-1; weak D call: TRBD2 (5 bases). Here the CDR3 DNA reads TGTGCCAGCAGTTTAAGAGGGAGATCCTACAATGAGCAGTTCTTC. Translation gives CASSLRGRSYNEQFF.